One TCR beta chain is described in this entry. Random hexamers were used to reverse transcribe the RNA input (roughly 0.5 to 1 ug). Multiplex PCR with immunoSEQ amplified the TCR beta CDR3 across 54 Vbeta and 13 Jbeta. MiXCR, applied by TCRdb to the immunoSEQ multiplex PCR reads, yields one record per CDR3 protein. In the table there are 400,000 or so distinct CDR3 sequences, 85% of which are singletons. The sample originates from a study of CD8 T cells in Susac syndrome. This CDR3 comprises 14 residues. From germline, CDR1 is GTSNPN and CDR2 SVGIG (reference sequence). V lost 2 bases, J lost 10 bases, and 8 bases stayed unmatched. Negative isolation yielded CD8+ and CD4+ T cells; FACS enriched TEMRA cells.

The sample taken for sequencing was CD8+ T cells from PBMCs. The origin of this receptor is a human donor with multiple sclerosis. This rearrangement joins TRBV30 to TRBJ2-1; 10 nucleotides agree with TRBD1. The DNA for the CDR3 is TGTGCCTGGAGTCATGGGACAGGGGTTCGGGAGCAGTTCTTC. It encodes CAWSHGTGVREQFF.